Below are 17 T cell receptor beta chains sequenced from a single sample in a study of shared clonotypes between healthy human individuals. Assay used: immunoSEQ multiplex PCR; TCRdb lists only in-frame clones, some missing. The sample consists of 530,000 or so clones, approximately 79% of them appearing once. The sequencing sample was made of PBMCs. Source of these receptors: a woman between 40 and 50 years old in good health. Some clones in this sample may be carry-over from other donors' samples.

The sample holds a few counts of this clone. The chain recombines TRBV9 with TRBJ1-1; 7 nucleotides line up with TRBD1. CDR1 is SGDLS, CDR2 YYNGEE, per germline. V was pared by 4 bases and J by 2 bases, with 8 bases of the junction left unmatched. The CDR3 runs to 15 residues. DNA for the CDR3: TGTGCCAGCAGCCCGACCGGGACAGTAAACACTGAAGCTTTCTTT. Amino acids: CASSPTGTVNTEAFF.

A few counts support this clone. This rearrangement joins TRBV29-1 to TRBJ1-4, with 9 bases fitting TRBD1. The V gene's germline CDR1 is SQVTM and CDR2 ANQGSEA. This CDR3 region has 14 residues. Trimming cost V 5 bases and J 8 bases; bases outside gene matches: 9. CDR3 bases: TGCAGCGTTAACACAGGGGGCAGAGGAGAAAAACTGTTTTTT. Translated, it gives CSVNTGGRGEKLFF.

The genes are TRBV5-4 and TRBJ2-5; D gene unclear. V shed 4 bases and J shed 5 bases, with 18 bases lying between them. In germline, CDR1 is SGHNT, CDR2 YYREEE (reference sequence). The CDR3 totals 15 residues. CDR3 amino acids: CASSGGLKSVETQYF. In DNA form, the CDR3 reads TGTGCCAGCAGCGGCGGCCTGAAATCGGTTGAGACCCAGTACTTC.

This chain uses TRBV19 with TRBJ2-1; D not resolved. This CDR3 is 11 amino acids long. Trimming removed 10 bases from V and 5 bases from J, with 9 bases in between. Germline V gene sequence: CDR1 LNHDA, CDR2 SQIVND (reference sequence). The CDR3 region has the DNA TGTGCCATCACCAAGAACAATGAGCAGTTCTTC. The encoded protein is CAITKNNEQFF.

The rearrangement links TRBV30 to TRBJ1-2, with D possibly TRBD1 on 5 matching bases. Germline V lookup: CDR1 GTSNPN, CDR2 SVGIG (reference sequence). The CDR3 is made up of 11 amino acids. The V end lost 2 bases, the J end lost 8 bases, and 9 bases lay between the germline ends. CDR3 in amino acids: CAWSQGEGYTF. DNA of the CDR3: TGTGCCTGGAGTCAAGGGGAGGGCTACACCTTC.

The chain carries TRBV4-2 and TRBJ2-5; 11 bases fit TRBD1. Trimming removed 2 bases from V and 3 bases from J; junction bases left unmatched: 5. The CDR3 consists of 16 residues. CDR1 and CDR2 (germline): LGHNA, YNFKEQ. CDR3 in amino acids: CASSQPRDRGKETQYF. CDR3 coding DNA: TGTGCCAGCAGCCAACCCAGGGACAGGGGGAAAGAGACCCAGTACTTC.

The chain combines TRBV5-1 with TRBJ2-1; D is possibly TRBD1 (7 bases). Germline lookup yields CDR1 SGHRS and CDR2 YFSETQ. V lost 4 bases and J 7 bases, leaving 15 bases between the germline ends. This CDR3 is 14 amino acids long. This CDR3 reads CASSLGQAGNEQFF. CDR3 coding DNA: TGCGCCAGCAGCCTCGGACAGGCGGGGAATGAGCAGTTCTTC.

Note on this clone: This may arise from a read error, as a much more abundant clone is one base away. The chain recombines TRBV5-1 with TRBJ2-5; TRBD1 might be the D (5 bases). Looked up from germline, CDR1 is SGHRS and CDR2 is YFSETQ. Trimming pared 0 bases from V and 1 base from J, leaving 7 bases between. The CDR3 totals 14 residues. Here the CDR3 DNA reads TGCGCCAGCAGCTTGGACAGGCGCCAAGAGACCCAGTACTTC. Amino acids: CASSLDRRQETQYF.

CDR3 nucleotides: TGTGCCAGCACTCCTGGACTAGCGGGAGACGAGCAGTACTTC. It translates to CASTPGLAGDEQYF. J is TRBJ2-7 and V is TRBV21-1; TRBD2 is the table's D call and was not checked against the DNA. TRBV21-1 is listed as a pseudogene. The CDR3 has 14 amino acids.

This clone was seen a handful of times. Other nucleotide sequences from this sample produce the same CDR3. The gene calls are TRBV7-3 and TRBJ2-3; 14 bases agree with TRBD2. V shed 4 bases and J 2 bases; nucleotides not matched to a gene: 2. This CDR3 has 16 residues. The germline V gene has CDR1 SGHTA and CDR2 FQGTGA. The CDR3 sequence is CASSSGLAGATDTQYF. The DNA of the CDR3 is TGTGCCAGCAGCTCGGGACTAGCGGGAGCCACAGATACGCAGTATTTT.

The gene calls are TRBV5-4 and TRBJ2-5; D unresolved. CDR3 length equals 15 residues. Germline V CDR1 and CDR2: SGHNT, YYREEE (reference sequence). V lost 4 bases, J lost 4 bases, and 17 bases lay in between. The CDR3 region is CASSPMASTGETQYF. The CDR3 coding sequence is TGTGCCAGCAGCCCGATGGCCTCGACGGGAGAGACCCAGTACTTC.

The rearrangement joins TRBV5-1 to TRBJ2-7; 9 nucleotides align to TRBD1. Looked up from germline, CDR1 is SGHRS and CDR2 is YFSETQ. The CDR3 runs to 13 residues. V was pared by 5 bases and J by 3 bases, with 3 bases of the junction left unmatched. The CDR3 is CASRPGQGYEQYF. In nucleotides, the CDR3 is TGCGCCAGCAGGCCGGGACAGGGCTACGAGCAGTACTTC.

The chain joins TRBV27 to TRBJ2-5; no clear D. The V and J ends lost 5 bases and 4 bases respectively, with 11 bases between them. Germline CDR1 is MNHEY and CDR2 is SMNVEV (reference sequence). The CDR3 is made up of 13 amino acids. Here the CDR3 reads CASSPRIRETQYF. For the CDR3, the DNA is TGTGCCAGCAGTCCCCGGATTCGAGAGACCCAGTACTTC.

This chain connects TRBV29-1 to TRBJ2-5; D is unclear. CDR3 length: 10 amino acids. Germline CDR1 and CDR2: SQVTM and ANQGSEA. The V end was cut by 4 bases, the J end by 5 bases, with 5 bases between. The CDR3 sequence: CSVGSETQYF. The DNA for the CDR3 is TGCAGCGTTGGATCGGAGACCCAGTACTTC.

This clone was found a few times. V is TRBV18 and J is TRBJ1-5, with D unresolved. This CDR3 contains 13 residues. Trimming shortened V by 5 bases and J by 5 bases, and 10 bases separated the two germline ends. Germline-derived CDR1 and CDR2 are KGHSH and LQKENI. The CDR3 DNA reads as TGTGCCAGCTCAATAGACAAGGATCAGCCCCAGCATTTT. It yields the protein CASSIDKDQPQHF.

This clone showed up just a few times. The chain combines TRBV7-2 with TRBJ2-3; D ambiguous. Germline V gene lookup returns CDR1 SGHTA and CDR2 FQGNSA. The CDR3 consists of 15 residues. V was clipped by 3 bases and J by 1 base, with 11 bases between them. In DNA form, the CDR3 reads TGTGCCAGCAGCTTGGTGACGGGCGGCACAGATACGCAGTATTTT. Encoded protein: CASSLVTGGTDTQYF. Variable domain in full (rest from reference TRBV7-2 and TRBJ2-3): GAGVSQSPSNKVTEKGKDVELRCDPISGHTALYWYRQSLGQGLEFLIYFQGNSAPDKSGLPSDRFSAERTGGSVSTLTIQRTQQEDSAVYLCASSLVTGGTDTQYFGPGTRLTVL.

CDR3: CASSQDFSGRRYEQYF. The CDR3 DNA is TGTGCCAGCAGCCAAGATTTTAGCGGGAGGCGGTACGAGCAGTACTTC. J is TRBJ2-7 and V is TRBV4-2; 10 bases map to TRBD2. CDR1 is LGHNA, CDR2 YNFKEQ, per germline. V lost 0 bases, J lost 4 bases, and 6 bases stayed unmatched. The CDR3 has 16 amino acids.